A selection of T cell receptor beta chains follows, all from one sample in a study of blood T cell repertoires in COVID-19. The repertoire was sequenced with immunoSEQ multiplex PCR; TCRdb's copy has only in-frame clones and lacks some. This sample has tens of thousands of clones, with about 86% found just once. The sequenced sample was peripheral blood. The receptors stem from a woman at least 80 years old with active or convalescent COVID-19. Each CDR3 is given with its conserved first and last residue. Fields, in order: clone size, V gene, D gene, J gene, CDR3 protein, CDR3 DNA. The D gene is left open where the match is weak. Clone size is not always given. Where it is, it says once, few, many or a class for expanded clones.

abundance: NA
v_gene: TRBV11-3
d_gene: TRBD2
j_gene: TRBJ2-1
CDR3aa: CASSSSGLVIHEQFF
CDR3nt: TGTGCCAGCAGCTCTTCGGGACTAGTTATTCATGAGCAGTTCTTC

abundance: NA
v_gene: TRBV5-6
d_gene: TRBD1
j_gene: TRBJ1-1
CDR3aa: CASSYGTGGLNTEAFF
CDR3nt: TGTGCCAGCAGCTACGGGACAGGTGGTTTAAACACTGAAGCTTTCTTT

abundance: NA
v_gene: TRBV19
d_gene: TRBD1
j_gene: TRBJ1-5
CDR3aa: CASSTGQGSNQPQHF
CDR3nt: TGTGCCAGTAGTACGGGACAGGGTAGCAATCAGCCCCAGCATTTT

abundance: NA
v_gene: TRBV30
d_gene: TRBD1
j_gene: TRBJ1-1
CDR3aa: CAWSPYRGRQAEAFF
CDR3nt: TGTGCCTGGAGTCCCTACAGGGGGCGCCAGGCTGAAGCTTTCTTT

abundance: NA
v_gene: TRBV5-4
d_gene: TRBD2
j_gene: TRBJ2-2
CDR3aa: CASSLGAGLAGVPGELFF
CDR3nt: TGTGCCAGCAGCTTGGGAGCAGGACTAGCGGGGGTCCCCGGGGAGCTGTTTTTT

abundance: NA
v_gene: TRBV7-7
d_gene: NA
j_gene: TRBJ2-3
CDR3aa: CASSLGRGPTDTQYF
CDR3nt: TGTGCCAGCAGCTTAGGGCGGGGGCCCACAGATACGCAGTATTTT

abundance: NA
v_gene: TRBV19
d_gene: NA
j_gene: TRBJ2-2
CDR3aa: CASTQNFANTGELFF
CDR3nt: TGTGCCAGTACCCAGAATTTCGCGAACACCGGGGAGCTGTTTTTT

abundance: NA
v_gene: TRBV11-2
d_gene: TRBD2
j_gene: TRBJ2-2
CDR3aa: CASSLGVSGRPGELFF
CDR3nt: TGTGCCAGCAGCTTAGGTGTTAGCGGGAGACCCGGGGAGCTGTTTTTT

abundance: NA
v_gene: TRBV12-5
d_gene: TRBD2
j_gene: TRBJ2-4
CDR3aa: CASGAGAGGYIQYF
CDR3nt: TGTGCTAGTGGAGCGGGGGCAGGTGGTTACATTCAGTACTTC

abundance: NA
v_gene: TRBV5-8
d_gene: NA
j_gene: TRBJ2-1
CDR3aa: CASSLVGGRASGEQFF
CDR3nt: TGTGCCAGCAGCTTGGTTGGCGGCAGGGCATCAGGTGAGCAGTTCTTC

abundance: NA
v_gene: TRBV7-2
d_gene: TRBD2
j_gene: TRBJ2-7
CDR3aa: CASSPLAGGYEQYF
CDR3nt: TGTGCCAGCAGCCCCCTAGCGGGAGGTTACGAGCAGTACTTC

abundance: once
v_gene: TRBV5-8
d_gene: NA
j_gene: TRBJ1-1
CDR3aa: CASSSDRMTEAFF
CDR3nt: TGTGCCAGCAGCTCAGACAGAATGACTGAAGCTTTCTTT

abundance: NA
v_gene: TRBV6-2/TRBV6-3
d_gene: TRBD1
j_gene: TRBJ1-2
CDR3aa: CASSTGPDRDYGYTF
CDR3nt: TGTGCCAGCAGTACAGGCCCGGACAGGGACTATGGCTACACCTTC

abundance: NA
v_gene: TRBV7-2
d_gene: TRBD2
j_gene: TRBJ2-7
CDR3aa: CASSSLPGLAGYRSYEQYF
CDR3nt: TGTGCCAGCAGCTCCCTACCGGGACTAGCGGGATACCGCTCCTACGAGCAGTACTTC

abundance: NA
v_gene: TRBV5-4
d_gene: TRBD2
j_gene: TRBJ2-1
CDR3aa: CASSLERENEQFF
CDR3nt: TGTGCCAGCAGCTTGGAGCGGGAGAATGAGCAGTTCTTC

abundance: NA
v_gene: TRBV30
d_gene: NA
j_gene: TRBJ1-5
CDR3aa: CACEGGGNQPQHF
CDR3nt: TGTGCCTGCGAGGGCGGGGGCAATCAGCCCCAGCATTTT

abundance: NA
v_gene: TRBV6-5
d_gene: TRBD1
j_gene: TRBJ2-7
CDR3aa: CASSYPRQGISYEQYF
CDR3nt: TGTGCCAGCAGTTACCCGAGACAGGGGATCTCCTACGAGCAGTACTTC

abundance: NA
v_gene: TRBV7-2
d_gene: NA
j_gene: TRBJ2-2
CDR3aa: CASSLRWATGLNTGELFF
CDR3nt: TGTGCCAGCAGCTTACGATGGGCGACCGGATTGAACACCGGGGAGCTGTTTTTT

abundance: NA
v_gene: TRBV19
d_gene: NA
j_gene: TRBJ2-1
CDR3aa: CASSMRPVQGHEQFF
CDR3nt: TGTGCCAGTAGTATGCGGCCGGTTCAGGGCCATGAGCAGTTCTTC

abundance: NA
v_gene: TRBV4-3
d_gene: NA
j_gene: TRBJ1-3
CDR3aa: CASSRQRGSGNTIYF
CDR3nt: TGCGCCAGCAGCAGACAGAGGGGGTCTGGAAACACCATATATTTT

abundance: once
v_gene: TRBV27
d_gene: TRBD1
j_gene: TRBJ1-1
CDR3aa: CASTRRGGWDTEAFF
CDR3nt: TGTGCCAGCACCCGAAGAGGGGGCTGGGACACTGAAGCTTTCTTT

abundance: few
v_gene: TRBV27
d_gene: TRBD1
j_gene: TRBJ1-5
CDR3aa: CASSFGDRGAQHF
CDR3nt: TGTGCCAGCAGTTTCGGGGACAGGGGAGCCCAGCATTTT

abundance: once
v_gene: TRBV7-9
d_gene: NA
j_gene: TRBJ1-1
CDR3aa: CASSPEGGNTEAFF
CDR3nt: TGTGCCAGCAGCCCAGAGGGAGGGAACACTGAAGCTTTCTTT

abundance: NA
v_gene: TRBV11-2
d_gene: TRBD1
j_gene: TRBJ1-1
CDR3aa: CASSFLTGTGGTEAFF
CDR3nt: TGTGCCAGCAGCTTCCTCACCGGGACAGGGGGAACTGAAGCTTTCTTT

abundance: NA
v_gene: TRBV25-1
d_gene: NA
j_gene: TRBJ2-7
CDR3aa: CASSGALTEQYF
CDR3nt: TGTGCCAGCAGTGGGGCTTTGACAGAGCAGTACTTC

abundance: NA
v_gene: TRBV12-3/TRBV12-4
d_gene: TRBD1
j_gene: TRBJ1-2
CDR3aa: CASSLTGGYGYTF
CDR3nt: TGTGCCAGCAGTTTAACAGGGGGCTATGGCTACACCTTC

abundance: once
v_gene: TRBV6-5
d_gene: TRBD1
j_gene: TRBJ2-3
CDR3aa: CASTGQGTNTQYF
CDR3nt: TGTGCCAGCACGGGACAGGGGACGAATACGCAGTATTTT

abundance: NA
v_gene: TRBV15
d_gene: TRBD2
j_gene: TRBJ2-2
CDR3aa: CATSRDSLAGGGGELFF
CDR3nt: TGTGCCACCAGCAGAGATTCACTAGCGGGAGGAGGCGGGGAGCTGTTTTTT

abundance: once
v_gene: TRBV11-3
d_gene: NA
j_gene: TRBJ2-3
CDR3aa: CASSHGQRDTQYF
CDR3nt: TGTGCCAGCAGCCATGGACAGAGGGATACGCAGTATTTT

abundance: NA
v_gene: TRBV6-1
d_gene: NA
j_gene: TRBJ2-3
CDR3aa: CASSEGRAHTQYF
CDR3nt: TGTGCCAGCAGTGAAGGCAGGGCTCATACGCAGTATTTT

abundance: NA
v_gene: TRBV7-7
d_gene: NA
j_gene: TRBJ2-3
CDR3aa: CASSLRGGSTDTQYF
CDR3nt: TGTGCCAGCAGCTTACGCGGAGGGAGCACAGATACGCAGTATTTT

abundance: NA
v_gene: TRBV19
d_gene: TRBD1
j_gene: TRBJ1-6
CDR3aa: CASSQHPGTAYNSPLHF
CDR3nt: TGTGCCAGTAGCCAACACCCCGGGACAGCCTATAATTCACCCCTCCACTTT

abundance: NA
v_gene: TRBV2
d_gene: NA
j_gene: TRBJ1-4
CDR3aa: CASSVRGEKLFF
CDR3nt: TGTGCCAGCAGCGTCAGGGGTGAAAAACTGTTTTTT

abundance: NA
v_gene: TRBV6-5
d_gene: TRBD1
j_gene: TRBJ1-1
CDR3aa: CASSQSRGRNTEAFF
CDR3nt: TGTGCCAGCAGCCAGTCGAGGGGGCGGAACACTGAAGCTTTCTTT

abundance: NA
v_gene: TRBV4-1
d_gene: NA
j_gene: TRBJ1-1
CDR3aa: CASSLDRWNTEAFF
CDR3nt: TGCGCCAGCAGCCTAGACAGGTGGAACACTGAAGCTTTCTTT

abundance: NA
v_gene: TRBV27
d_gene: NA
j_gene: TRBJ1-4
CDR3aa: CASSYGGSWGEKLFF
CDR3nt: TGTGCCAGCAGTTATGGGGGCAGCTGGGGTGAAAAACTGTTTTTT

abundance: NA
v_gene: TRBV27
d_gene: NA
j_gene: TRBJ1-1
CDR3aa: CASSPRRTLDSKAFF
CDR3nt: TGTGCCAGCAGCCCCCGGAGGACATTGGACAGCAAAGCTTTCTTT

abundance: NA
v_gene: TRBV14
d_gene: NA
j_gene: TRBJ2-5
CDR3aa: CASNSSAQETQYF
CDR3nt: TGTGCCAGCAACTCTAGCGCGCAAGAGACCCAGTACTTC

abundance: few
v_gene: TRBV5-1
d_gene: NA
j_gene: TRBJ1-6
CDR3aa: CASSPNTETATFYNSPLHF
CDR3nt: TGCGCCAGCAGCCCAAATACGGAGACGGCCACCTTCTATAATTCACCCCTCCACTTT

abundance: NA
v_gene: TRBV18
d_gene: NA
j_gene: TRBJ1-4
CDR3aa: CASSPYRVATNEKLFF
CDR3nt: TGTGCCAGCTCACCTTACAGGGTTGCAACTAATGAAAAACTGTTTTTT